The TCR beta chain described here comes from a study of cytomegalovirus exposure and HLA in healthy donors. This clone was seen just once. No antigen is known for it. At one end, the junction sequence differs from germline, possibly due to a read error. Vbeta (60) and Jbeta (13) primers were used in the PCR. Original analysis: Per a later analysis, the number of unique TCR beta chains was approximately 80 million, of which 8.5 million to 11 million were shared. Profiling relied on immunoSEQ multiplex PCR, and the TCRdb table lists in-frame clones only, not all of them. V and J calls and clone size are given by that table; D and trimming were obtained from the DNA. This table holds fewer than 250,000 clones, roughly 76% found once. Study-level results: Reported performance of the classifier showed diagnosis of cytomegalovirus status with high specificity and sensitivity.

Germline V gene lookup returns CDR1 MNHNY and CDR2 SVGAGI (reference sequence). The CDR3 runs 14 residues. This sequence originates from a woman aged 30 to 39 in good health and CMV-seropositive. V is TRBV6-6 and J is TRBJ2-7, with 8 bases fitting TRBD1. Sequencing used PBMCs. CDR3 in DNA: TGTGCCAGCAGCTGGGGGACAGGCTCCTACGGGCAGTACTTC. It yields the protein CASSWGTGSYGQYF.